The rows below give T cell receptor beta chains drawn from one sample of a study of control samples from healthy donors and cancer patients. The data were produced by immunoSEQ multiplex PCR, yet TCRdb's version contains in-frame clones alone and is incomplete. The sample has about 84,000 clones; roughly 88% are singletons. Sequencing was performed on PBMCs. The receptors shown here come from a man in his fifties or sixties with head and neck cancer. The conserved cysteine and the conserved F or W are not part of the CDR3 here. The order of the fields is clone size, V gene, J gene, CDR3 length, CDR3 protein. The listing skips clone size in some rows; elsewhere it reads once, few, many or a size class.

clone_size: .
v_call: TRBV2
j_call: TRBJ2-7
cdr3_length: 11
cdr3_aa: ASTWDSSYEQY

clone_size: .
v_call: TRBV5-1
j_call: TRBJ1-1
cdr3_length: 11
cdr3_aa: ASSSQPNTEAF

clone_size: .
v_call: TRBV7-2
j_call: TRBJ2-4
cdr3_length: 13
cdr3_aa: ASSLGGAGTNIQY

clone_size: .
v_call: TRBV7-2
j_call: TRBJ1-2
cdr3_length: 13
cdr3_aa: ASSPGGQGVRGYT

clone_size: once
v_call: TRBV27
j_call: TRBJ2-7
cdr3_length: 11
cdr3_aa: ASRRTGVNEQY

clone_size: .
v_call: TRBV27
j_call: TRBJ2-7
cdr3_length: 12
cdr3_aa: ASSPRGYTYEQY

clone_size: once
v_call: TRBV24-1
j_call: TRBJ2-1
cdr3_length: 14
cdr3_aa: ATSDLPQGEVNEQF

clone_size: .
v_call: TRBV3-1/TRBV3-2
j_call: TRBJ1-1
cdr3_length: 10
cdr3_aa: ASSQSGPEAF

clone_size: once
v_call: TRBV7-9
j_call: TRBJ1-1
cdr3_length: 10
cdr3_aa: ASSPTFGGAF

clone_size: once
v_call: TRBV4-2
j_call: TRBJ1-2
cdr3_length: 13
cdr3_aa: ASSPGGQGEEGYT

clone_size: .
v_call: TRBV20-1
j_call: TRBJ2-3
cdr3_length: 9
cdr3_aa: SYLTWDTQY

clone_size: .
v_call: TRBV14
j_call: TRBJ1-5
cdr3_length: 11
cdr3_aa: ASSQDDRQPQH

clone_size: .
v_call: TRBV7-7
j_call: TRBJ1-3
cdr3_length: 14
cdr3_aa: ASSSGTYSSGNTIY

clone_size: .
v_call: TRBV27
j_call: TRBJ2-6
cdr3_length: 12
cdr3_aa: ASGITSGANVLT

clone_size: .
v_call: TRBV6-5
j_call: TRBJ2-3
cdr3_length: 13
cdr3_aa: ASSYWGTLADTQY

clone_size: .
v_call: TRBV28
j_call: TRBJ2-7
cdr3_length: 11
cdr3_aa: ASYGANSYEQY

clone_size: .
v_call: TRBV6-5
j_call: TRBJ1-1
cdr3_length: 13
cdr3_aa: ASSYAPLSRTEAF

clone_size: few
v_call: TRBV3-1/TRBV3-2
j_call: TRBJ1-5
cdr3_length: 15
cdr3_aa: ASSQGDSPAGSGPQH

clone_size: once
v_call: TRBV29-1
j_call: TRBJ2-1
cdr3_length: 12
cdr3_aa: SVPWGGDDNEQF

clone_size: .
v_call: TRBV2
j_call: TRBJ1-3
cdr3_length: 10
cdr3_aa: ASGDRGNTIY

clone_size: once
v_call: TRBV15
j_call: TRBJ2-1
cdr3_length: 14
cdr3_aa: ATSFNRESSYNEQF

clone_size: .
v_call: TRBV28
j_call: TRBJ2-1
cdr3_length: 11
cdr3_aa: ASSRGGSPTEF

clone_size: .
v_call: TRBV29-1
j_call: TRBJ2-3
cdr3_length: 12
cdr3_aa: SVEVSGVWNTQY